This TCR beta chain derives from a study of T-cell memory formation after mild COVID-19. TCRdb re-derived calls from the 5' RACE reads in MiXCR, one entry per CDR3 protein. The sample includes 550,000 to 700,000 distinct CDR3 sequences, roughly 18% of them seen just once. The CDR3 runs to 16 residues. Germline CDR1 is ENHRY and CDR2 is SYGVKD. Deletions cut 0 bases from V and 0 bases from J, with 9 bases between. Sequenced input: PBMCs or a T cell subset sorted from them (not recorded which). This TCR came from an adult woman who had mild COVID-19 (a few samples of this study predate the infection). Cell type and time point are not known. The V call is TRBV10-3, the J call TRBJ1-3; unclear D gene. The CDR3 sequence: CAISESGGNSGNTIYF. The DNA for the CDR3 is TGTGCCATCAGTGAGTCTGGAGGAAACTCTGGAAACACCATATATTTT.